The present entry profiles one TCR beta chain with its context. Its recognized antigen is unknown. The sample is drawn from a study of GPR56 and killer-like receptors on CD4 memory cells (dated by TCRdb to between 2018 and 2020). Describing the broader study: The study proposed that progressive acquisition of KLRB1, KLRG1, GPR56 and then KLRF1 marks human CD4+ memory T-cell differentiation and cytokine production potential. Healthy blood donors in the study were described as age-matched to the liver disease patients, whose median age was approximately 65 years.

CDR3 length: 16 amino acids, cysteine to phenylalanine. The DNA sequence is not available. The germline V gene yields ENHRY for CDR1 and SYGVKD for CDR2. The sequencer was an Illumina HiSeq 2500. For construction of sequencing libraries, the recombined TCRbeta locus was amplified according to a previously published PCR protocol. Per the source publication's procedure: Reads whose average quality score was below 30 were removed, and the reads that remained were processed with IMSEQ. Each clonotype was defined by Vbeta gene, Jbeta gene and CDR3 amino acid sequence. The Morisita-Horn index, computed on the top 100 expanded clones, was used to quantify repertoire overlap between populations. Renyi diversity profiles calculated on the top 100 expanded clones were used to evaluate clonal diversity. Each entry corresponds to one CDR3 protein sequence from reads that TCRdb reprocessed, and DNA is not given. What appears here as the V and J calls and clone size reflects TCRdb's work, not the paper's. The sample table on file contains just over 3,000 distinct CDR3 sequences. About 5.6% of the sample is taken by the ten largest.

Study-wide conclusions, independent of this receptor: Clones dominating late populations 4 and 5 were also found in early populations 1 and 2, and this finding was taken by the authors as evidence for linear differentiation. Clonal frequency was low in the marker-negative population and increased progressively along the proposed pathway, with TCRbeta diversity decreasing accordingly. Overlap of TCR repertoires was observed especially between the late populations 4 and 5, and partly population 3. Diversity and similarity analyses were restricted to the 100 most expanded clones per population rather than full repertoires.

Before TCRbeta sequencing, fluorescence-activated cell sorting was used to enrich five KLR/GPR56-defined CD4+ populations. To test a linear memory differentiation pathway, TCRbeta repertoires were sequenced from five CD4+ T-cell subsets defined by expression of KLRB1, KLRG1, GPR56 and KLRF1. TCR-sequenced cells came from peripheral blood of healthy control individuals, reported as five donors in the TCRbeta analysis figure. Heparinized peripheral blood was collected, and every sample was processed within one hour of retrieval. To isolate peripheral blood mononuclear cells, blood was diluted 1:2 in PBS and put through Biocoll density gradient centrifugation at room temperature. Before flow sorting, CD4+ T cells were enriched from freshly isolated PBMCs by magnetic sorting with anti-CD4 MicroBeads. A BD FACSAria II was used to sort CD4+ T cells enriched from PBMCs of healthy donors according to marker expression. Surface staining used anti-KLRB1 clone 191B8, anti-KLRF1 clone 4A4.D10 and anti-KLRG1 clone REA261 antibodies from Miltenyi Biotec.

Sequenced input: memory CD4+ T cells from blood. The rearranged chain carries TRBV10-3 and TRBJ2-7; TCRdb's D gene call, TRBD2, goes unchecked for lack of DNA. This receptor was obtained from a human donor in good health. The CDR3 protein is CAIGPGLAGGPYEQYF.